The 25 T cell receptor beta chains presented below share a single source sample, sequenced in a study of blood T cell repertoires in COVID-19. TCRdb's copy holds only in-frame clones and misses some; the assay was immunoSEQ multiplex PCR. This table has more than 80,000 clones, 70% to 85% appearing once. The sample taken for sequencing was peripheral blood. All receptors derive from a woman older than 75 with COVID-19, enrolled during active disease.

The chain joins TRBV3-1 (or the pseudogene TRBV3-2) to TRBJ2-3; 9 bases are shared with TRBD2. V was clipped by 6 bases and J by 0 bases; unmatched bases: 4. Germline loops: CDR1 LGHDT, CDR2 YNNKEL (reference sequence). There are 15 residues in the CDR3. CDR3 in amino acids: CASRGAGGSTDTQYF. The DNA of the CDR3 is TGTGCCAGCAGGGGAGCGGGGGGAAGCACAGATACGCAGTATTTT.

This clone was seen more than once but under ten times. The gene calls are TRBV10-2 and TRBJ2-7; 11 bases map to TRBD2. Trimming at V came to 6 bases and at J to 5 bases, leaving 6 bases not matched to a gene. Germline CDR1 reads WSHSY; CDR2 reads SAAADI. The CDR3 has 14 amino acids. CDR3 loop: CASRVAGGTDEQYF. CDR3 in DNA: TGCGCCAGCAGGGTAGCGGGAGGGACGGACGAGCAGTACTTC.

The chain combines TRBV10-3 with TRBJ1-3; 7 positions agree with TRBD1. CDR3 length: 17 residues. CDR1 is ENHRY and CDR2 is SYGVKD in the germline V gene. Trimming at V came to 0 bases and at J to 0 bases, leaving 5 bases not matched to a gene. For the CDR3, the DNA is TGTGCCATCAGTGAGTCCGGGGACAGTCGCTCTGGAAACACCATATATTTT. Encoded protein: CAISESGDSRSGNTIYF.

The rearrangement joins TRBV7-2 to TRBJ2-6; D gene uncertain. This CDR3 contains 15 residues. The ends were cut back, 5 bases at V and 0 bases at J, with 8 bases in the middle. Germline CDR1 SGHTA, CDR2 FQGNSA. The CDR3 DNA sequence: TGTGCCAGCAGCCTTGATAGCTCTGGGGCCAACGTCCTGACTTTC. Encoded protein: CASSLDSSGANVLTF. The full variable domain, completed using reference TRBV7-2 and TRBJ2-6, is GAGVSQSPSNKVTEKGKDVELRCDPISGHTALYWYRQSLGQGLEFLIYFQGNSAPDKSGLPSDRFSAERTGGSVSTLTIQRTQQEDSAVYLCASSLDSSGANVLTFGAGSRLTVL.

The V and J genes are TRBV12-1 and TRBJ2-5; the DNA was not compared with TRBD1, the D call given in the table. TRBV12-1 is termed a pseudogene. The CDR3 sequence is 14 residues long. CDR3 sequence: CASTTRGQQETQYF. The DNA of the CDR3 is TGTGCCAGCACGACGAGGGGACAGCAAGAGACCCAGTACTTC.

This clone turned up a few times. The CDR3 sequence: CASSVNRVDQPQHF. The CDR3 DNA reads TGTGCCAGCAGCGTAAACAGGGTTGATCAGCCCCAGCATTTT. The chain combines TRBV16 with TRBJ1-5, with D possibly being TRBD1 (6 bases). Between the trimmed V and J ends, which lost 5 bases and 5 bases, there was a span of 13 bases. Germline V gene data show CDR1 as KGHSY and CDR2 as FQNENV. The CDR3 length is 14 residues.

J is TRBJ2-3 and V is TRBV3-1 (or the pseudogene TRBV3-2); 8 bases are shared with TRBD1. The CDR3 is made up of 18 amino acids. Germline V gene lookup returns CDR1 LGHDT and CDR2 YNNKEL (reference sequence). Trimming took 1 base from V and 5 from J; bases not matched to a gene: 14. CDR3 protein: CASSQGGARGQIGDTQYF. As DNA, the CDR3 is TGTGCCAGCAGCCAAGGCGGGGCCAGGGGGCAGATTGGAGATACGCAGTATTTT.

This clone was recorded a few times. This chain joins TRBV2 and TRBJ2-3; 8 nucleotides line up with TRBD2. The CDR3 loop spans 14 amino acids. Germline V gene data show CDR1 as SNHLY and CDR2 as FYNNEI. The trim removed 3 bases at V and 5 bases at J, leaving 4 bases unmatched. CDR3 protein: CASSEWLAGDTQYF. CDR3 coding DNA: TGTGCCAGCAGTGAGTGGCTAGCGGGAGATACGCAGTATTTT.

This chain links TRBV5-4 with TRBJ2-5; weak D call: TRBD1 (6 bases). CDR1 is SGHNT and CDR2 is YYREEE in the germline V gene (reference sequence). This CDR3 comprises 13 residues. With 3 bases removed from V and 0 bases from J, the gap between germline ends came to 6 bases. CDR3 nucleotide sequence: TGTGCCAGCAGCTGGACAGACCAAGAGACCCAGTACTTC. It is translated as CASSWTDQETQYF.

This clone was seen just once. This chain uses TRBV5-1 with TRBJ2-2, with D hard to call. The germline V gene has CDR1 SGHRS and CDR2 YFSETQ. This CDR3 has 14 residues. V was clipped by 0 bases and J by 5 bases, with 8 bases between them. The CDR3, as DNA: TGCGCCAGCAGCTTGGGTGCGGAAACCGGGGAGCTGTTTTTT. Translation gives CASSLGAETGELFF.

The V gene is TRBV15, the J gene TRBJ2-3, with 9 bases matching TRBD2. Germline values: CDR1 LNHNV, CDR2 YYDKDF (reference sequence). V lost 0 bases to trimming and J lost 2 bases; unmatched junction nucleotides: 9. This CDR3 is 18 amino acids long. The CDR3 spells CATSRDRRAGGHTDTQYF. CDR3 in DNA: TGTGCCACCAGCAGAGATCGCCGAGCGGGGGGCCACACAGATACGCAGTATTTT.

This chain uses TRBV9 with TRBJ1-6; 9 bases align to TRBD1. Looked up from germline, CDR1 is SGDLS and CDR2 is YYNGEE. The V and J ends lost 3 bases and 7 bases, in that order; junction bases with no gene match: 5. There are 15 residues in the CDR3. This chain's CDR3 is CASSGGQGYNSPLHF. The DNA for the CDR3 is TGTGCCAGCAGCGGGGGACAGGGATACAATTCACCCCTCCACTTT.

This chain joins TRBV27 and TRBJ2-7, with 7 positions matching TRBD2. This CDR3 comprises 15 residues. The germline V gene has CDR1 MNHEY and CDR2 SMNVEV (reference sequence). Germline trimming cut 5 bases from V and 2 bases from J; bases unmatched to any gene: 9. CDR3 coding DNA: TGTGCCAGCAGTCGCCGGGGGGAGGGAGCCTACGAGCAGTACTTC. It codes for CASSRRGEGAYEQYF.

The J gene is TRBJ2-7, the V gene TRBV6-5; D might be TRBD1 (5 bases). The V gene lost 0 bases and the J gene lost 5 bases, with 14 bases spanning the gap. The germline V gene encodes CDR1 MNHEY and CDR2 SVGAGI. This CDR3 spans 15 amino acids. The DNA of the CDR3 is TGTGCCAGCAGTTACTCGGGCAGGGTAGACCACGAGCAGTACTTC. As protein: CASSYSGRVDHEQYF.

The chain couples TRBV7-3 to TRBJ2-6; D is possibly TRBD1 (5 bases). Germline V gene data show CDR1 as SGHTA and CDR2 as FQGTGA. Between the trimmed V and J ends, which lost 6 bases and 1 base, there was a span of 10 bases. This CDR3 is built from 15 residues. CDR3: CASSPGSSGANVLTF. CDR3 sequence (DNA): TGTGCCAGCAGTCCAGGGTCTTCTGGGGCCAACGTCCTGACTTTC.

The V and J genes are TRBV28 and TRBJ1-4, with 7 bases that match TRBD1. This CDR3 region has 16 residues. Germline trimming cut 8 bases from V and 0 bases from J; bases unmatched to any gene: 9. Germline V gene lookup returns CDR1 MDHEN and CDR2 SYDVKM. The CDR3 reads CASRSPGGSTNEKLFF. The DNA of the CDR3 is TGTGCCAGCCGAAGCCCAGGGGGGTCAACTAATGAAAAACTGTTTTTT. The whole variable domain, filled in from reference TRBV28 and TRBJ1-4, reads DVKVTQSSRYLVKRTGEKVFLECVQDMDHENMFWYRQDPGLGLRLIYFSYDVKMKEKGDIPEGYSVSREKKERFSLILESASTNQTSMYLCASRSPGGSTNEKLFFGSGTQLSVL.

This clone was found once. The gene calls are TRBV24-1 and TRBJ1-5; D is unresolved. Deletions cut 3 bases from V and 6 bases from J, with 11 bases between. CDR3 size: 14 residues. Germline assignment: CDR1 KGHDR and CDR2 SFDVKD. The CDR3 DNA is TGTGCCACCAGTGATAAGAGGGTTGGTCAGCCCCAGCATTTT. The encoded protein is CATSDKRVGQPQHF.

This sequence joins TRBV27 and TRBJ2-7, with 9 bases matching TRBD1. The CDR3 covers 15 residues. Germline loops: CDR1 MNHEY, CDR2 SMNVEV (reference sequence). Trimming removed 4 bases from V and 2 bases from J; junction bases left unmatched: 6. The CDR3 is CASSSGQGITYEQYF. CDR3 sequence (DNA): TGTGCCAGCAGTTCCGGACAGGGGATAACCTACGAGCAGTACTTC.

The DNA of the CDR3 is TGCAGTGCTAGTCCGGGACAGAACGCTTTCTTT. Translating gives CSASPGQNAFF. The chain carries TRBV20-1 and TRBJ1-1; TRBD1 matches at 7 bases. CDR3 size: 11 residues. V shed 3 bases, J shed 11 bases, and the junction held 6 bases outside the gene matches. The germline V gene has CDR1 DFQATT and CDR2 SNEGSKA (reference sequence).

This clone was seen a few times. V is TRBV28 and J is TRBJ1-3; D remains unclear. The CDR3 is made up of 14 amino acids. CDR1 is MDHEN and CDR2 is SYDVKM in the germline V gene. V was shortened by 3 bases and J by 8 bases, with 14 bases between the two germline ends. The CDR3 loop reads CASSFRQRVDTIYF. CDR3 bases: TGTGCCAGCAGTTTTAGGCAGCGCGTGGACACCATATATTTT.

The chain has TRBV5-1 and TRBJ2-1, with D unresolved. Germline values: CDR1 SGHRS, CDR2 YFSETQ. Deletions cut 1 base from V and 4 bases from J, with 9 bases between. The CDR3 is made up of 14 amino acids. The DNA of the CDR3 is TGCGCCAGCAGCTTGTCGGCGGATTACAATGAGCAGTTCTTC. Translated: CASSLSADYNEQFF.

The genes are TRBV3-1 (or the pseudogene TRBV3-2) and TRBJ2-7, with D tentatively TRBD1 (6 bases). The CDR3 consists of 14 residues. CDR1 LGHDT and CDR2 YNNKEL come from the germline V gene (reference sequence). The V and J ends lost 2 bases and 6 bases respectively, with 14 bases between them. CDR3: CASSQRGGPSEQYF. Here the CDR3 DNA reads TGTGCCAGCAGCCAAAGAGGGGGACCTTCCGAGCAGTACTTC.

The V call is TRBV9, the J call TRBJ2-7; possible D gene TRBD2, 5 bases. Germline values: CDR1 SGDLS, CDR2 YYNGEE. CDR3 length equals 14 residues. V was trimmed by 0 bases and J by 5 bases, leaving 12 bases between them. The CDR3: CASSVDLGRDEQYF. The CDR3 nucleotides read TGTGCCAGCAGCGTAGATTTAGGGCGGGACGAGCAGTACTTC.

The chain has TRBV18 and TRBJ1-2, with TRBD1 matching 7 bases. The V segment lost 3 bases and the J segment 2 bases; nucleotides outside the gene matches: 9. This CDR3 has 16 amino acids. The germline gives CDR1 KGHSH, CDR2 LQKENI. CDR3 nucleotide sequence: TGTGCCAGCTCACCGGGACAGCCGGGGGGGAACTATGGCTACACCTTC. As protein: CASSPGQPGGNYGYTF.

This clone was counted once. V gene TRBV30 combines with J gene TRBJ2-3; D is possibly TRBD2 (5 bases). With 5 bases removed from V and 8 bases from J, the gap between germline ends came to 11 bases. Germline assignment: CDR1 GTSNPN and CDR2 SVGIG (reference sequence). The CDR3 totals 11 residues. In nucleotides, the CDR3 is TGTGCCTGGGAGCGGTACGGTACGCAGTATTTT. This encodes CAWERYGTQYF.